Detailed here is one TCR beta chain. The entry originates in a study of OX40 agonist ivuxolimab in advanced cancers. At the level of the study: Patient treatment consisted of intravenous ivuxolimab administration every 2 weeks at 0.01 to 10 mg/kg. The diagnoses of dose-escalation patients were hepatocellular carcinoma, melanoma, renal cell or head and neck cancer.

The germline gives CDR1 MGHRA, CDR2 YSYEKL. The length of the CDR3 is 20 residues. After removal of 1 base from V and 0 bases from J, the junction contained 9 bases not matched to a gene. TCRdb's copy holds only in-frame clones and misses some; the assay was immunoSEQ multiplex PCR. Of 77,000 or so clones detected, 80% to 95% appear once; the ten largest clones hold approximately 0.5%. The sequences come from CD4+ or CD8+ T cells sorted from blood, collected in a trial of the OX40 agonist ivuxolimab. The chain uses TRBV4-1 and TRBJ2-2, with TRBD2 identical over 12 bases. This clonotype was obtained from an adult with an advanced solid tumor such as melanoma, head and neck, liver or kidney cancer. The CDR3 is CASSQGIGLAGSANTGELFF. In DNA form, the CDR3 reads TGCGCCAGCAGCCAAGGTATCGGACTAGCGGGATCCGCGAACACCGGGGAGCTGTTTTTT.